This T cell receptor (beta chain) was captured in a study of cytomegalovirus exposure and HLA in healthy donors. This CDR3 region has 15 residues. Germline V CDR1 and CDR2: SGHTA, FQGNSA. V dropped 4 bases and J dropped 6; count of bases not matched to a gene: 6. Vbeta (60) and Jbeta (13) primers were used in the PCR. The assay was immunoSEQ multiplex PCR, and TCRdb's table has in-frame clones only and misses some. The sample lists some 190,000 clones; 70% to 80% were seen once. This clonotype was sampled from a woman aged 50 to 60 in good health and CMV-seronegative. The V call is TRBV7-2, the J call TRBJ2-7, with 13 bases matching TRBD2. Input material: PBMCs. This CDR3 reads CASSSRLAGGREQYF. CDR3 DNA: TGTGCCAGCAGCTCGAGACTAGCGGGAGGCCGCGAGCAGTACTTC.